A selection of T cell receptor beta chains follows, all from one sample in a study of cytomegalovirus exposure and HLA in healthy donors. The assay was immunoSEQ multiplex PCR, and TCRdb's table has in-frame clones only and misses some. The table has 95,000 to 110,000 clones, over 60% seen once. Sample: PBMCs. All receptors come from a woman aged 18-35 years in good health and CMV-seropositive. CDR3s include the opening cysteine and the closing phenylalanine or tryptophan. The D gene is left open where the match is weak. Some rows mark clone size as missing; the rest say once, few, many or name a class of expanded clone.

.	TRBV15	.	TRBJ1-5	TGTGCCACCAGCAGAGACAGGGGCAATCAGCCCCAGCATTTT	CATSRDRGNQPQHF
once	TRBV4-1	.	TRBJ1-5	TGCGCCAGCAGCCAAGGCGAGGGTCGTTATCAGCCCCAGCATTTT	CASSQGEGRYQPQHF
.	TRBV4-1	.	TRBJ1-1	TGCGCCAGCAGCCAAGATAGGGCAGGGAGGACTGAAGCTTTCTTT	CASSQDRAGRTEAFF
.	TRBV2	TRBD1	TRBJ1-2	TGTGCCAGCAGTGAGCAGGGGGCATCTAACTATGGCTACACCTTC	CASSEQGASNYGYTF
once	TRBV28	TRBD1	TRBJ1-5	TGTGCCAGCAGTTCGATTATTAGAATACCGGGACAGGGTAGGTATCAGCCCCAGCATTTT	CASSSIIRIPGQGRYQPQHF
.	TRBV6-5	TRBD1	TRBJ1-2	TGTGCCAGCAGTTACCAGGGGGCCCCGGATGGCTACACCTTC	CASSYQGAPDGYTF
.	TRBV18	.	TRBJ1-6	TGTGCCAGCTCACCACCGGTGCCCGGTGGGCAGGGGAATTCACCCCTCCACTTT	CASSPPVPGGQGNSPLHF
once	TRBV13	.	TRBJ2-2	TGTGCCAGCAGCTTAGGCCTTCAGGGTTGGTCCGCCGGGGAGCTGTTTTTT	CASSLGLQGWSAGELFF
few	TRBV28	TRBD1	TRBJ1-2	TGTGCCAGCAGTCCCGGGGGGGGACAGGGACGCGGGGGCTATGGCTACACCTTC	CASSPGGGQGRGGYGYTF
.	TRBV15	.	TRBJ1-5	TGTGCCACCAGCAGAGATAGGAGGGCGCCGCCCCAGCATTTT	CATSRDRRAPPQHF
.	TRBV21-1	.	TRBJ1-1	TGTGCCAGCAGCACCGCGGGTCCTAAATACATGAACACTGAAGCTTTCTTT	CASSTAGPKYMNTEAFF
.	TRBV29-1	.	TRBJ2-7	TGCAGCGTGACCGACAGGTGGTCCTACGAGCAGTACTTC	CSVTDRWSYEQYF
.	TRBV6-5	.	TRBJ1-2	TGTGCCAGCAGAAGATTTTCGGGGTATGGCTACACCTTC	CASRRFSGYGYTF
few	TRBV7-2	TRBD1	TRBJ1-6	TGTGCCAGCAGCCCGGCGGGACAGTATAATTCACCCCTCCACTTT	CASSPAGQYNSPLHF
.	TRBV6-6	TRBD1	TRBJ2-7	TGTGCCAGCAGTTACTGGGGACAGCCTCGTGAGTACTTC	CASSYWGQPREYF
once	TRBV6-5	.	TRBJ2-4	TGTGCCAGCAGTGAACAGGGTACCAAAAACATTCAGTACTTC	CASSEQGTKNIQYF
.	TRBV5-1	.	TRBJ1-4	TGCGCCAGCAGCTTGGGTCGCGGGGAGGAAAAACTGTTTTTT	CASSLGRGEEKLFF
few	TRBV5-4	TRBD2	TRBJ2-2	TGTGCCAGCAGCAATGGACTAGCTGGTCCCGCAGAGAGCACCGGGGAGCTGTTTTTT	CASSNGLAGPAESTGELFF
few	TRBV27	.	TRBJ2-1	TGTGCCAGCAGTTTATCGAACTACAGGCCTGAGTTCTTC	CASSLSNYRPEFF
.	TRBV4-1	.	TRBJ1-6	TGCGCCAGCAGCCAAGGAGGACAGCCCTATAATTCACCCCTCCACTTT	CASSQGGQPYNSPLHF
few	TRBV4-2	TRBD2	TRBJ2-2	TGTGCCAGCAGCCATGACCGAGGGACTACCCCCACCGGGGAGCTGTTTTTT	CASSHDRGTTPTGELFF
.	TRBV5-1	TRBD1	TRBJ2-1	TGCGCCAGCAGCCCGCACGGGACAGTATACAATGAGCAGTTCTTC	CASSPHGTVYNEQFF
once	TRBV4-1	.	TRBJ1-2	TGCGCCAGCAGCCAAGAATCGGCTACAGGCGTCGGTGGCTACACCTTC	CASSQESATGVGGYTF
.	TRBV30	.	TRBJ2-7	TGTGCCTGCCGGGGGACTTTGACAATCTACGAGCAGTACTTC	CACRGTLTIYEQYF
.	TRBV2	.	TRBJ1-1	TGTGCCAGCAGTGAAGGGGTGGGGCGCACTGAAGCTTTCTTT	CASSEGVGRTEAFF
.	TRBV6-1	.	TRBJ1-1	TGTGCCAGCAGTCCTGCCAGGGGATGGCACACTGAAGCTTTCTTT	CASSPARGWHTEAFF
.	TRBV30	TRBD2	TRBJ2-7	TGTGCCTGGAGTGTGCGACTAGCTTTATCCTACGAGCAGTACTTC	CAWSVRLALSYEQYF
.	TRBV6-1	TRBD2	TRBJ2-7	TGTGCCACCCTTAGTAGGGCTAGCGGGCACGAGCAGTACTTC	CATLSRASGHEQYF
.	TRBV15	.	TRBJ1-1	TGTGCCACCAGCTATCGAGCGGGGGTGGCTGAAGCTTTCTTT	CATSYRAGVAEAFF
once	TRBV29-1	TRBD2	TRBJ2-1	TGCAGCGTTTTCGGACTAGCGGGAGGGGTTATCGATGAGCAGTTCTTC	CSVFGLAGGVIDEQFF
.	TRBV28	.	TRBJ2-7	TGTGCCAGCAATTCAGGGGGAGGTATCGTATACGAGCAGTACTTC	CASNSGGGIVYEQYF
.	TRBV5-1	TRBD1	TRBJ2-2	TGCGCCAGCAGCTTGACCGGACAGGGTACCGGGGAGCTGTTTTTT	CASSLTGQGTGELFF
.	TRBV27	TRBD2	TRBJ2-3	TGTGCCAGCAGTCCGAACCCTTCGGCGGGAGGGGGGGATACGCAGTATTTT	CASSPNPSAGGGDTQYF
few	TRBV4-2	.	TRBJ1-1	TGTGCCAGCAGCCAAGAGGGGGGAGGAGGGACTGAAGCTTTCTTT	CASSQEGGGGTEAFF
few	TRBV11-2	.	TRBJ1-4	TGTGCCAGCAGCTTAATGAGAACAACTAATGAAAAACTGTTTTTT	CASSLMRTTNEKLFF
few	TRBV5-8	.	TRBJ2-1	TGTGCCAGCAGCCTGCTGGACAGGCCGGGAGTGCGTAATGAGCAGTTCTTC	CASSLLDRPGVRNEQFF
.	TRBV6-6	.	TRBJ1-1	TGTGCCAGCATTCGCGGGGGGGACACTGAAGCTTTCTTT	CASIRGGDTEAFF
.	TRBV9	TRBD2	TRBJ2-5	TGTGCCAGCAGCGTAGGGGGAGGGGAGACCCAGTACTTC	CASSVGGGETQYF
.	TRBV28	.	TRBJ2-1	TGTGCCAGCAGTTTAAGGGGAAATGAGCAGTTCTTC	CASSLRGNEQFF
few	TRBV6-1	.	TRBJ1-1	TGTGCCAGCAGTGATCGGGGGGGGAGTCTGAACACTGAAGCTTTCTTT	CASSDRGGSLNTEAFF
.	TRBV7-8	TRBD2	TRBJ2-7	TGTGCCAGCAGCTTATATGCTAGCGGGAGTAAGTACGAGCAGTACTTC	CASSLYASGSKYEQYF
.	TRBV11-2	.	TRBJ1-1	TGTGCCAGCAGCTTAGGAGTATCCACTGAAGCTTTCTTT	CASSLGVSTEAFF
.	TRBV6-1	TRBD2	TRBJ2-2	TGTGCCAGCAGTGATTTCCTAGCGGGAGAGGACACCGGGGAGCTGTTTTTT	CASSDFLAGEDTGELFF
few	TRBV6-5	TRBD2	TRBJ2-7	TGTGCCAGCAGAGCAAGCGGGAGCTCCTACGAGCAGTACTTC	CASRASGSSYEQYF
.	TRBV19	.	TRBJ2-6	TGTGCCAGTAGTACGCAGGGTATGTTCAGCGGGGCCAACGTCCTGACTTTC	CASSTQGMFSGANVLTF
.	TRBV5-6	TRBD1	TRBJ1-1	TGTGCCAGCAGCCGCGTCCCGGGACAGGGAGGCACTGAAGCTTTCTTC	CASSRVPGQGGTEAFF
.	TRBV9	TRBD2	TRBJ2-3	TGTGCCAGCAGTGGAACCGGGACTAGGACCACAGATACGCAGTATTTT	CASSGTGTRTTDTQYF
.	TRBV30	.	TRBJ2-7	TGTGCCTGGAGTGTACAGGCCTACGAGCAGTACTTC	CAWSVQAYEQYF
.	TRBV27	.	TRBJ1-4	TGTGCCAGCAGTTTACGAGCCGGGTCTAATGAAAAACTGTTTTTT	CASSLRAGSNEKLFF
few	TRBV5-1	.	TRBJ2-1	TGCGCCAGCAGCAGTCTCCCAGGGTCGGGCTCCTACAATGAGCAGTTCTTC	CASSSLPGSGSYNEQFF
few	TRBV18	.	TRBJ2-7	TGTGCCAGCTCACCAATGCCGGGACAACGAGACTACGAGCAGTACTTC	CASSPMPGQRDYEQYF